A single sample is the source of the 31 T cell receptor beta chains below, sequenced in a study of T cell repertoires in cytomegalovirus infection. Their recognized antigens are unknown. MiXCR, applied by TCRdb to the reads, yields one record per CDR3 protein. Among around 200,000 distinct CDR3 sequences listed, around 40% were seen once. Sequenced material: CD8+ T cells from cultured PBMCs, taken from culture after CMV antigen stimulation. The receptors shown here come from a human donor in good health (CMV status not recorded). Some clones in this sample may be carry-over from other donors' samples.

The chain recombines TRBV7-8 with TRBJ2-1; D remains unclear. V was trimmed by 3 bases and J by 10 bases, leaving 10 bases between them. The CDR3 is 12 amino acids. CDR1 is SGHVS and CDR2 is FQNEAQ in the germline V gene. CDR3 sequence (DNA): TGTGCCAGCAGCTTTCTCCCCGACGAGCAGTTCTTC. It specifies CASSFLPDEQFF.

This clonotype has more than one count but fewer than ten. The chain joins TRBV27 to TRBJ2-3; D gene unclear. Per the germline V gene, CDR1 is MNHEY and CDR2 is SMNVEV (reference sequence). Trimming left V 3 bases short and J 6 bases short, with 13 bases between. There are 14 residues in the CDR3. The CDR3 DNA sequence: TGTGCCAGCAGTTTTGGCCTGGCGTCCGATACGCAGTATTTT. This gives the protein CASSFGLASDTQYF.

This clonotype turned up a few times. DNA of the CDR3: TGTGCCAGCAGTTTTCAGGCAGCTAACTATGGCTACACCTTC. As protein: CASSFQAANYGYTF. The chain has TRBV28 and TRBJ1-2; D is ambiguous. This CDR3 region has 14 residues. Germline V gene sequence: CDR1 MDHEN, CDR2 SYDVKM. V was shortened by 3 bases and J by 0 bases, with 8 bases between the two germline ends.

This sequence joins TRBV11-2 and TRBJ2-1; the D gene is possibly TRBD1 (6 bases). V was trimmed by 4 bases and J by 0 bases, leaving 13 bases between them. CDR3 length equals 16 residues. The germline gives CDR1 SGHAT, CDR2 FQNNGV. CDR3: CASSSRDRSSYNEQFF. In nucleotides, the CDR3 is TGTGCCAGCAGCTCACGAGACAGGAGCTCCTACAATGAGCAGTTCTTC.

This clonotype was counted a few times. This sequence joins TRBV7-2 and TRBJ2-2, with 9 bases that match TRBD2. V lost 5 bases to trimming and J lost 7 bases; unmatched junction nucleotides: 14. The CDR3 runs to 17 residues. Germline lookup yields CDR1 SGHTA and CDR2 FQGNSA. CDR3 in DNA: TGTGCCAGCAGCCCTAGGCGTCTAGCGGGAATCAGCGGGGAGCTGTTTTTT. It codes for CASSPRRLAGISGELFF.

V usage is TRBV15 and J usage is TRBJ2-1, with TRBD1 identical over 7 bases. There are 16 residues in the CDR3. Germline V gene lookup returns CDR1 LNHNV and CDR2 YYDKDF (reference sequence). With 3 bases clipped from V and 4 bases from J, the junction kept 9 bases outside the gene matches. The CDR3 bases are TGTGCCACCAGCAGCCAGGACAGGAGAAAATACAATGAGCAGTTCTTC. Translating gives CATSSQDRRKYNEQFF.

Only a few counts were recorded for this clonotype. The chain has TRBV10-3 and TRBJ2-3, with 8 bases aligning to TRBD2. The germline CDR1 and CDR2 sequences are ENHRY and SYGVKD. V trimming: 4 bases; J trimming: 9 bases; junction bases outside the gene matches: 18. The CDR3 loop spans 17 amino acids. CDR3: CAISGFSSGSLGKTQYF. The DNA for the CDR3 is TGTGCCATCAGTGGGTTCTCGAGCGGGAGCCTGGGGAAGACGCAGTATTTT.

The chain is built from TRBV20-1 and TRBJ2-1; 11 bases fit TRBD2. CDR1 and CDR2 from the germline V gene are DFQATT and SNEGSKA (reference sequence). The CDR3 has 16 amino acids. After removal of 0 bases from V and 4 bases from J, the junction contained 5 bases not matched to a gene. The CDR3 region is CSARDTVAGGYNEQFF. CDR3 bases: TGCAGTGCTAGAGATACAGTAGCGGGGGGGTACAATGAGCAGTTCTTC.

The CDR3 DNA reads as TGCAGTGCTAGAGCGCACGGAAAAAGGGAGACCCAGTACTTC. It codes for CSARAHGKRETQYF. This chain joins TRBV20-1 and TRBJ2-5; D unclear. The germline gives CDR1 DFQATT, CDR2 SNEGSKA (reference sequence). Trimming took off 1 base at V and 5 bases at J, with 14 bases between the two ends. The CDR3 consists of 14 residues.

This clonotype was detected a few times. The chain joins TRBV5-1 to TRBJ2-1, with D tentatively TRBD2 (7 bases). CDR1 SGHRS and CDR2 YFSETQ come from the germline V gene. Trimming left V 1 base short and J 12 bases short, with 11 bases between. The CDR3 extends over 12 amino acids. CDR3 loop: CASSLYAGAQFF. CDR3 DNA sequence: TGCGCCAGCAGCTTGTATGCGGGGGCGCAGTTCTTC.

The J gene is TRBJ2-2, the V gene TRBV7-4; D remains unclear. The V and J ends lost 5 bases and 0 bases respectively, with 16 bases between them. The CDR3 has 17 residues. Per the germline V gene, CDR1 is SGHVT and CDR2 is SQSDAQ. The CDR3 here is CASSGRRYLSNTGELFF. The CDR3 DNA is TGTGCCAGCAGCGGTAGGCGATACTTGTCGAACACCGGGGAGCTGTTTTTT. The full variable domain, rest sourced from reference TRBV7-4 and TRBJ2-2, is GAGVSQSPRYKVAKRGRDVALRCDSISGHVTLYWYRQTLGQGSEVLTYSQSDAQRDKSGRPSGRFSAERPERSVSTLKIQRTEQGDSAVYLCASSGRRYLSNTGELFFGEGSRLTVL.

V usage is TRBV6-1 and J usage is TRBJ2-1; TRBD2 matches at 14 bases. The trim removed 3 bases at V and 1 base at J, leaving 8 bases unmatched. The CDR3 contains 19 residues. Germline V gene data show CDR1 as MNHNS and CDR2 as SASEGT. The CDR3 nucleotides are TGTGCCAGCAGTGACTTGGGACTAGCGGGAGCAGGATCCTACAATGAGCAGTTCTTC. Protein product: CASSDLGLAGAGSYNEQFF.

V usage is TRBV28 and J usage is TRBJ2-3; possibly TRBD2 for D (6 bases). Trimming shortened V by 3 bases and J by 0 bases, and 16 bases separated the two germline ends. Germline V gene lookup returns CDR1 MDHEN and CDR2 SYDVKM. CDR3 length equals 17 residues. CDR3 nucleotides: TGTGCCAGCAGTTTTAACCGGGACCGGGGGAGCACAGATACGCAGTATTTT. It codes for CASSFNRDRGSTDTQYF.

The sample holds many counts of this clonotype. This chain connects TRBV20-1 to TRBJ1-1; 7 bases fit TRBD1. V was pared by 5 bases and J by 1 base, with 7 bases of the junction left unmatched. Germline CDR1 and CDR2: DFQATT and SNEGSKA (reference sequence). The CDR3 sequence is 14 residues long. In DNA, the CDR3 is TGCAGTGCTTACAGGGGTGCGGGGAACACTGAAGCTTTCTTT. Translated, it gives CSAYRGAGNTEAFF.

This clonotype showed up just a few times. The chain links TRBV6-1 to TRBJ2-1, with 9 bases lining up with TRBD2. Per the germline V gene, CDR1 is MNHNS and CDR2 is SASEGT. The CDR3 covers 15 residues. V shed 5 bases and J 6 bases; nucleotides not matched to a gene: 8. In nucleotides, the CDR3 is TGTGCCAGCAGTCTAGCGGGGTTAGCCCTCAATGAGCAGTTCTTC. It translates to CASSLAGLALNEQFF.

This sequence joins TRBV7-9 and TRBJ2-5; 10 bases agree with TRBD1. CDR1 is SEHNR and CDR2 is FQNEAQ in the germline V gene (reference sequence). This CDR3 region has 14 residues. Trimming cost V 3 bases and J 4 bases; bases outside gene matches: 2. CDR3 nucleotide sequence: TGTGCCAGCAGCTTTCGACAGGGGGCAGAGACCCAGTACTTC. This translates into CASSFRQGAETQYF.

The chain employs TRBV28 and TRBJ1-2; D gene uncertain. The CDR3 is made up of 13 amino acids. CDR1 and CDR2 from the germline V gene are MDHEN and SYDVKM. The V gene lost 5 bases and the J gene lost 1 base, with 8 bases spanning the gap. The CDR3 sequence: CASSETVNYGYTF. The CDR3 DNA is TGTGCCAGCAGTGAGACGGTTAACTATGGCTACACCTTC.

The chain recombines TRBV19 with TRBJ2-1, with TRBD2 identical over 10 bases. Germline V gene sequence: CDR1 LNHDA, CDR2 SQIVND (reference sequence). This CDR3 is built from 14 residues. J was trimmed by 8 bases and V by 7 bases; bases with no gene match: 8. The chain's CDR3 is CASKVQRGGDEQFF. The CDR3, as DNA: TGTGCCAGTAAGGTTCAGCGGGGGGGCGATGAGCAGTTCTTC.

CDR3 in amino acids: CASSSSGRAGYEQYF. The CDR3 DNA reads as TGTGCCAGCAGCTCGAGCGGGAGGGCCGGGTACGAGCAGTACTTC. The chain has TRBV7-9 and TRBJ2-7, with 10 bases matching TRBD2. The junction had 7 bases not matched to a gene; V was cut back by 4 bases and J by 4 bases. The CDR3 loop spans 15 amino acids. The germline CDR1 and CDR2 sequences are SEHNR and FQNEAQ (reference sequence).

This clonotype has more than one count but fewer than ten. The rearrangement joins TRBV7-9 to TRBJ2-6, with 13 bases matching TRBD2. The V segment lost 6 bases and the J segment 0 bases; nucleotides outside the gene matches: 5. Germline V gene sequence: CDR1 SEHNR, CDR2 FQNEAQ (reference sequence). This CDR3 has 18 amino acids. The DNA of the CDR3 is TGTGCCAGCAGACCCGGGACTAGCGGGAACTCTGGGGCCAACGTCCTGACTTTC. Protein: CASRPGTSGNSGANVLTF.

CDR3 residues: CASSYLTGQAYEQYF. CDR3 in DNA: TGTGCCAGCAGCTATTTAACGGGACAGGCTTACGAGCAGTACTTC. V is TRBV7-9 and J is TRBJ2-7; 8 bases map to TRBD1. The CDR3 covers 15 residues. Trimming at V came to 4 bases and at J to 4 bases, leaving 9 bases not matched to a gene. The germline V gene has CDR1 SEHNR and CDR2 FQNEAQ (reference sequence).

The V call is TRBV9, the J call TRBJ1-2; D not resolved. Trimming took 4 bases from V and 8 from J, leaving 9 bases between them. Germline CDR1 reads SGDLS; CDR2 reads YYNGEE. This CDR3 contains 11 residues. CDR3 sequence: CASSRLTGYTF. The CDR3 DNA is TGTGCCAGCAGCCGTCTGACCGGCTACACCTTC.

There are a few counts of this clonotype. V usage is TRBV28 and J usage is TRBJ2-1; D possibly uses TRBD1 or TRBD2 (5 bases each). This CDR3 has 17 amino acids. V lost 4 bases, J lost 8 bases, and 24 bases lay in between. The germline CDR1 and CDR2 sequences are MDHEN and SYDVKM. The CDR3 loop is CASSSPLRDGAAYEQFF. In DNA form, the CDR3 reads TGTGCCAGCAGTTCCCCCCTCCGAGACGGGGCGGCCTATGAGCAGTTCTTC.

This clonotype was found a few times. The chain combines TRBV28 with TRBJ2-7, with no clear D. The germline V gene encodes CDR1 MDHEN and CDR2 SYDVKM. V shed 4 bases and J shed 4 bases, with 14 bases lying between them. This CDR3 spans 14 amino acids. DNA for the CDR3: TGTGCCAGCAGTTCATTATCGACTTTTTACGAGCAGTACTTC. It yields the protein CASSSLSTFYEQYF.

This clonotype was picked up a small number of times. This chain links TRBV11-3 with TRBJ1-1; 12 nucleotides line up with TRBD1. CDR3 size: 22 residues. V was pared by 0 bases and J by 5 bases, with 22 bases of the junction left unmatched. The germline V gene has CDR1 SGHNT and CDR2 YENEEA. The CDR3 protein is CASSLDLGSRDRGPGGWTEAFF. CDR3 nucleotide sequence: TGTGCCAGCAGCTTAGATCTGGGGTCCCGGGACAGGGGGCCTGGCGGGTGGACTGAAGCTTTCTTT.

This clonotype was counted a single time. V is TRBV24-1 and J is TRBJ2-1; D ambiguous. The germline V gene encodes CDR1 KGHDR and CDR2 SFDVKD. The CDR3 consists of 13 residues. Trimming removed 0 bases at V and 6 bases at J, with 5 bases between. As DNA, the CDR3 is TGTGCCACCAGTGATTTGAGACTCAATGAGCAGTTCTTC. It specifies CATSDLRLNEQFF.

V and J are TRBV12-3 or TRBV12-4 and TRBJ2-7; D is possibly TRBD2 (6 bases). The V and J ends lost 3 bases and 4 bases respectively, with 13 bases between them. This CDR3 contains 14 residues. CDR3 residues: CASSFPGDGYEQYF. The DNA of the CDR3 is TGTGCCAGCAGTTTCCCGGGAGATGGGTACGAGCAGTACTTC.

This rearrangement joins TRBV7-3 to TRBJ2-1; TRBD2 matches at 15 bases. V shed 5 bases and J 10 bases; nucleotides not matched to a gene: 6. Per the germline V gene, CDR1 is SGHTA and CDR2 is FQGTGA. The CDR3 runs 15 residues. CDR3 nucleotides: TGTGCCAGCAGCGCCGGACTAGCGGGAGGGCGAGAGCAGTTCTTC. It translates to CASSAGLAGGREQFF.

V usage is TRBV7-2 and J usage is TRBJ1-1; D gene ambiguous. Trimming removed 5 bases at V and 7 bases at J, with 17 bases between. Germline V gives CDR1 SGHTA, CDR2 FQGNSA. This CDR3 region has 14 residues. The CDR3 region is CASSEKGTLGEAFF. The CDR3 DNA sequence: TGTGCCAGCAGCGAAAAGGGCACCCTGGGTGAAGCTTTCTTT.

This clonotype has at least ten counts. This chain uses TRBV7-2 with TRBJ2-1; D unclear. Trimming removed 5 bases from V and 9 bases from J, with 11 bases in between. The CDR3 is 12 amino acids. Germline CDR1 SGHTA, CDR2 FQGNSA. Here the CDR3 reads CASSDWEIEQFF. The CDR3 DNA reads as TGTGCCAGCAGCGACTGGGAAATTGAGCAGTTCTTC.

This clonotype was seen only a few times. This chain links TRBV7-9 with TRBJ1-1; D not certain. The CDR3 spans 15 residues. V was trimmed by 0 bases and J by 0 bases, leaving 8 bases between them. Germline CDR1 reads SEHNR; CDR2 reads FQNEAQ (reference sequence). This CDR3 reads CASSLALGLNTEAFF. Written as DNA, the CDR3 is TGTGCCAGCAGCTTAGCGCTTGGACTGAACACTGAAGCTTTCTTT.